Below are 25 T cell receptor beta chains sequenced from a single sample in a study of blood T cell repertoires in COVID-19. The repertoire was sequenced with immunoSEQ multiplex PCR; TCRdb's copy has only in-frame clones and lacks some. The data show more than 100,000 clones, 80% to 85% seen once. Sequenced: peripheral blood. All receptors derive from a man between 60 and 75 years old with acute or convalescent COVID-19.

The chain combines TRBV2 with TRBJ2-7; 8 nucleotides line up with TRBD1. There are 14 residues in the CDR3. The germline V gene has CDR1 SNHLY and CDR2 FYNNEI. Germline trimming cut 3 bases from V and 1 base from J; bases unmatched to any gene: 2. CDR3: CASSDWTGSYEQYF. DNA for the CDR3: TGTGCCAGCAGTGATTGGACAGGGTCCTACGAGCAGTACTTC.

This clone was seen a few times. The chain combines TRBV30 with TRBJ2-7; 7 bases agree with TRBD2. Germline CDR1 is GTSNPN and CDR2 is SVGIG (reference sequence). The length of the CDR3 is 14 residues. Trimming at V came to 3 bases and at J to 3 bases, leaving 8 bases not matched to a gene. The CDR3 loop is CAWRGRGVSYEQYF. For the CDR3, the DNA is TGTGCCTGGAGAGGACGGGGGGTTAGCTACGAGCAGTACTTC.

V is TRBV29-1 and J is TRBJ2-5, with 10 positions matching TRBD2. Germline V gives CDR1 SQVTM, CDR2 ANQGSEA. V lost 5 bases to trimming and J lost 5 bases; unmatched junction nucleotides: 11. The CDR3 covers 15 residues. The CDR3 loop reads CSVLTLGLAKETQYF. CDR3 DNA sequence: TGCAGCGTTCTAACACTGGGACTAGCGAAGGAGACCCAGTACTTC.

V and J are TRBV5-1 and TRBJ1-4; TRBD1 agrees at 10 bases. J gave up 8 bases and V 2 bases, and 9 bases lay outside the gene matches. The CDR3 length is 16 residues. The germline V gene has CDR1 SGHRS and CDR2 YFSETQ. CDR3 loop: CASSFPSGTGVEKLFF. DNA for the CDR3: TGCGCCAGCAGCTTCCCCTCCGGGACAGGGGTCGAAAAACTGTTTTTT.

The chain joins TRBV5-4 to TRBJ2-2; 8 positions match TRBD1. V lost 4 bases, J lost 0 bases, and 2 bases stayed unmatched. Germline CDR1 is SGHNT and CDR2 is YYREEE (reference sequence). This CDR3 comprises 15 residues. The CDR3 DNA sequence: TGTGCCAGCAGCCTGACAGGGGCGAACACCGGGGAGCTGTTTTTT. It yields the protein CASSLTGANTGELFF.

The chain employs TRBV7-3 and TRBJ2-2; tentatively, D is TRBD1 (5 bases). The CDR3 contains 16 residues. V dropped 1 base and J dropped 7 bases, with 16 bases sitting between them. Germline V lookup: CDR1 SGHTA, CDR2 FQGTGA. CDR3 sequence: CASSLMRTSVGGELFF. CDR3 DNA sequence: TGTGCCAGCAGCTTAATGAGGACATCAGTGGGCGGGGAGCTGTTTTTT.

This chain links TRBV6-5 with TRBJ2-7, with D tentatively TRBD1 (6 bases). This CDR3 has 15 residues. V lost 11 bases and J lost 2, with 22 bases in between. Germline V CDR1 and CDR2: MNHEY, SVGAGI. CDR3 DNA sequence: TGTGCCGCCTCAGAGGGGGACGTAGGGGCCTACGAGCAGTACTTC. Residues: CAASEGDVGAYEQYF.

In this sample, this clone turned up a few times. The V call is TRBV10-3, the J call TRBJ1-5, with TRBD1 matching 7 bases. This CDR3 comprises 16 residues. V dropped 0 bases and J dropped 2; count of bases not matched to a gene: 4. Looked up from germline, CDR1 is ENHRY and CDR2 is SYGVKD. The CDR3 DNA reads TGTGCCATCAGTGAGTCCAGACAGGGAGGCAATCAGCCCCAGCATTTT. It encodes CAISESRQGGNQPQHF.

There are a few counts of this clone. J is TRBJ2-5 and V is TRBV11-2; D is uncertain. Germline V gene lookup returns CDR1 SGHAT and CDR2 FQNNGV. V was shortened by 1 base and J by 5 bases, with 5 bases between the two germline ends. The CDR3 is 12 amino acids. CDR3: CASSLGLETQYF. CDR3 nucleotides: TGTGCCAGCAGCTTAGGGCTGGAGACCCAGTACTTC.

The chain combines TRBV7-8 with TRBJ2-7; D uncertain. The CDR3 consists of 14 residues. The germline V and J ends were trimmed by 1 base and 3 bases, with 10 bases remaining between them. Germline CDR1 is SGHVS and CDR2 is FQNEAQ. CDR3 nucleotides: TGTGCCAGCAGCTTAGATGAGCTAATCTACGAGCAGTACTTC. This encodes CASSLDELIYEQYF.

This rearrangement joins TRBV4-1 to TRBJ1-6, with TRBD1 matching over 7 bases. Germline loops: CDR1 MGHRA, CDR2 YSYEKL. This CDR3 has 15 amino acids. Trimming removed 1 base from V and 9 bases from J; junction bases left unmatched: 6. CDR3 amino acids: CASSQGQGQSSPLHF. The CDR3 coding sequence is TGCGCCAGCAGCCAAGGACAGGGACAAAGTTCACCCCTCCACTTT.

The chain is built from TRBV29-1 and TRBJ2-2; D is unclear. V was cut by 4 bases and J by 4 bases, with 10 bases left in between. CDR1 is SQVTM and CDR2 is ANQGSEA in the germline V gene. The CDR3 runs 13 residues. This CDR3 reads CSVGEPSTGELFF. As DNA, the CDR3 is TGCAGCGTTGGTGAACCCAGCACCGGGGAGCTGTTTTTT.

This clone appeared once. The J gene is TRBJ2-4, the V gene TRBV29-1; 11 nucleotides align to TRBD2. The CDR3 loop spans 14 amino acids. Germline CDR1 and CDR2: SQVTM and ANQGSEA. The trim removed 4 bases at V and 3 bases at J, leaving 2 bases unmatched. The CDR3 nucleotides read TGCAGCGTTGTTAGCGGGGGGGTCAAAAACATTCAGTACTTC. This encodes CSVVSGGVKNIQYF. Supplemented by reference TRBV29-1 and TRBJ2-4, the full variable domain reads SAVISQKPSRDICQRGTSLTIQCQVDSQVTMMFWYRQQPGQSLTLIATANQGSEATYESGFVIDKFPISRPNLTFSTLTVSNMSPEDSSIYLCSVVSGGVKNIQYFGAGTRLSVL.

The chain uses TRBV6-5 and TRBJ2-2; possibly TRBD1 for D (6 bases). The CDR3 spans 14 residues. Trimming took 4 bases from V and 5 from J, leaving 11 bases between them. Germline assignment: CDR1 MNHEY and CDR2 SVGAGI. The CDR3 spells CASSLGQVTGELFF. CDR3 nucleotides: TGTGCCAGCAGTTTGGGACAAGTGACCGGGGAGCTGTTTTTT.

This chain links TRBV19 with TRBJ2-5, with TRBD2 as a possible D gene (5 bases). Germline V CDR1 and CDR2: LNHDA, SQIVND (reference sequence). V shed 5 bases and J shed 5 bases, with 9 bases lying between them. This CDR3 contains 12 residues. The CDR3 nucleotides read TGTGCCAGTAGTGGTTGGGAGGAGACCCAGTACTTC. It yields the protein CASSGWEETQYF.

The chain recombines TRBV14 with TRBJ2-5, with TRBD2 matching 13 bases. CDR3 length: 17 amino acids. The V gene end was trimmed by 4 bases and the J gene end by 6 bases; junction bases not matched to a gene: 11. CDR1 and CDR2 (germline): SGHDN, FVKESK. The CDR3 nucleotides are TGTGCCAGCAGCCTAGGACTAGCGGGAGTTAGTGGGAAGACCCAGTACTTC. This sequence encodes CASSLGLAGVSGKTQYF.

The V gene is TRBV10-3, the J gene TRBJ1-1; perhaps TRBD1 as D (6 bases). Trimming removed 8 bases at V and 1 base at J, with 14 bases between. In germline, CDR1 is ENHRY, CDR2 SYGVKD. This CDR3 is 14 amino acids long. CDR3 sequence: CAIGRGAGNTEAFF. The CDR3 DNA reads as TGTGCCATCGGTCGGGGGGCCGGGAACACTGAAGCTTTCTTT.

The CDR3 here is CATRRDRVYGYTF. CDR3 DNA: TGTGCCACCCGACGGGACAGGGTCTATGGCTACACCTTC. The V and J genes are TRBV27 and TRBJ1-2, with 9 bases matching TRBD1. The trim removed 10 bases at V and 4 bases at J, leaving 7 bases unmatched. Germline CDR1 is MNHEY and CDR2 is SMNVEV (reference sequence). The CDR3 has 13 residues.

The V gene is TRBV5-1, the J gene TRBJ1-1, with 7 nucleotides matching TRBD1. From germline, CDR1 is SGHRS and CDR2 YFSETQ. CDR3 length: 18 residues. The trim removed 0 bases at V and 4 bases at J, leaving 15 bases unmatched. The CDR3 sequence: CASSLAAGRQGMGTEAFF. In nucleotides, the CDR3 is TGCGCCAGCAGCTTGGCGGCGGGAAGACAGGGTATGGGCACTGAAGCTTTCTTT.

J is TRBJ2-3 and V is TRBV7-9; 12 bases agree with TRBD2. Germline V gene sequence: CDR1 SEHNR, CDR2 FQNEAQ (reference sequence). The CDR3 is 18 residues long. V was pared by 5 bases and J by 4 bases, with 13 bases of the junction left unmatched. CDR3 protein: CASSPRTSGMHRADTQYF. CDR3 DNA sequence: TGTGCCAGCAGCCCTCGGACTAGCGGGATGCATAGGGCAGATACGCAGTATTTT.

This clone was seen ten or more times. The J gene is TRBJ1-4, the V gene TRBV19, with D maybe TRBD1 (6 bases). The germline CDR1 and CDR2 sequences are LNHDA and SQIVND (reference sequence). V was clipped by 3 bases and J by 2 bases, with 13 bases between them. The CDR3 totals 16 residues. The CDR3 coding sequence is TGTGCCAGTAGTATTAACACAGGGAATACTAATGAAAAACTGTTTTTT. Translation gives CASSINTGNTNEKLFF. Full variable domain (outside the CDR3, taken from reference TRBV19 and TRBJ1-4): DGGITQSPKYLFRKEGQNVTLSCEQNLNHDAMYWYRQDPGQGLRLIYYSQIVNDFQKGDIAEGYSVSREKKESFPLTVTSAQKNPTAFYLCASSINTGNTNEKLFFGSGTQLSVL.

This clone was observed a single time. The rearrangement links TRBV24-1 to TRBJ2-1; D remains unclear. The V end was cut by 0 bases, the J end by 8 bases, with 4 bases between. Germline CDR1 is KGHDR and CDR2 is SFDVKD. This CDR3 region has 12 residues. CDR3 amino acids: CATSDLGYEQFF. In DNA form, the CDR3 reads TGTGCCACCAGTGATTTGGGCTATGAGCAGTTCTTC.

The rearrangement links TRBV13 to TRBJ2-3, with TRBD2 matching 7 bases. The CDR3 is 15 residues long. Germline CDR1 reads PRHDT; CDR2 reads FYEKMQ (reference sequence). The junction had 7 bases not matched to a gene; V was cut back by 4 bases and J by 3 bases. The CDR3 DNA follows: TGTGCCAGCAGCTCTAGCGGAAAGGGAACAGATACGCAGTATTTT. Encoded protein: CASSSSGKGTDTQYF.

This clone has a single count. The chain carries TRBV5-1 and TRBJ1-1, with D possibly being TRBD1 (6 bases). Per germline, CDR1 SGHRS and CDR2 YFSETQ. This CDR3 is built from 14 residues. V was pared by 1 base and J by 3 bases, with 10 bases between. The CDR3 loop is CASSLRDTHTEAFF. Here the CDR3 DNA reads TGCGCCAGCAGCTTGAGGGACACACACACTGAAGCTTTCTTT. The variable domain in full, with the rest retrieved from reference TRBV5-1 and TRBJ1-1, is KAGVTQTPRYLIKTRGQQVTLSCSPISGHRSVSWYQQTPGQGLQFLFEYFSETQRNKGNFPGRFSGRQFSNSRSEMNVSTLELGDSALYLCASSLRDTHTEAFFGQGTRLTVV.

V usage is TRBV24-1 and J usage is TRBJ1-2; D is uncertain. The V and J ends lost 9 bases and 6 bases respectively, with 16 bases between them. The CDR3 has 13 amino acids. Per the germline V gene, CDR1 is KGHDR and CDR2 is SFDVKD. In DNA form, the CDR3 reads TGTGCCACCTTTGACGCCAGAGAGGATGGCTACACCTTC. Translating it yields CATFDAREDGYTF.